This T cell receptor beta chain originates from a study of cytomegalovirus exposure and HLA in healthy donors. In the PCR, 60 Vbeta and 13 Jbeta primers were used. This table comes from immunoSEQ multiplex PCR, and its TCRdb copy is limited to in-frame clones, with some not included. The sample shows fewer than 150,000 clones, around 75% of them seen only once. On this clone itself: Its antigen is unknown.

Findings and caveats of the study: It was in a later analysis that TCR association rates were seen to vary by HLA locus, highest for DRB1 and lowest for HLA-C. Cytomegalovirus association was assigned to about 150 TCR beta chains. Being productive about 87% or about 30% of the time was typical of most TCR beta V segments in an earlier analysis.

The TCR was taken from a man aged 30 to 45 in good health and CMV-seronegative. Sequencing was carried out using PBMCs.

The CDR3 here is CASSAGQGFSEAFF. CDR3 DNA: TGTGCCAGCTCAGCGGGACAGGGGTTTTCTGAAGCTTTCTTT. This chain connects TRBV18 to TRBJ1-1; 10 positions match TRBD1. CDR3 length: 14 residues. V was pared by 5 bases and J by 6 bases, with 6 bases of the junction left unmatched. Germline V gene sequence: CDR1 KGHSH, CDR2 LQKENI.